These 19 T cell receptor beta chains were sequenced from one sample in a study of cytomegalovirus exposure and HLA in healthy donors. The study ran its PCR with 60 Vbeta and 13 Jbeta primers. Generated by immunoSEQ multiplex PCR, the TCRdb table keeps only in-frame clones and is missing some. In the table there are about 76,000 clones, just under 80% of which are singletons. Sequenced sample: PBMCs. Receptors originate from a male donor in good health and CMV-seropositive.

The rearrangement uses TRBV5-6 and TRBJ2-1; 8 nucleotides align to TRBD1. Germline V gene lookup returns CDR1 SGHDT and CDR2 YYEEEE. The CDR3 is 15 amino acids. With V trimmed by 4 bases and J by 5 bases, 8 bases remained unmatched. The CDR3 region is CASSIYGQGNNEQFF. The CDR3 nucleotides read TGTGCCAGCAGCATTTACGGACAGGGTAACAATGAGCAGTTCTTC.

The rearrangement links TRBV6-6 to TRBJ1-2; 11 bases fit TRBD1. Germline V gene lookup returns CDR1 MNHNY and CDR2 SVGAGI (reference sequence). CDR3 size: 15 residues. After removal of 5 bases from V and 5 bases from J, the junction contained 7 bases not matched to a gene. The CDR3 DNA follows: TGTGCCAGCAGTCGGGACAGGGGGTCGGGGTATGGCTACACCTTC. Protein sequence: CASSRDRGSGYGYTF.

The genes are TRBV7-9 and TRBJ1-4, with 8 bases lining up with TRBD1. The germline gives CDR1 SEHNR, CDR2 FQNEAQ (reference sequence). This CDR3 is built from 15 residues. The J segment lost 8 bases and the V segment lost 2 bases, leaving 7 bases of the junction unmatched. CDR3 sequence (DNA): TGTGCCAGCAGCTTACGGACAGGGCGGGGGGAAAAACTGTTTTTT. It encodes CASSLRTGRGEKLFF.

V and J are TRBV6-1 and TRBJ2-1, with D possibly being TRBD2 (6 bases). The CDR3 consists of 17 residues. The germline V and J ends were trimmed by 0 bases and 0 bases, with 12 bases remaining between them. Germline loops: CDR1 MNHNS, CDR2 SASEGT. CDR3 DNA sequence: TGTGCCAGCAGTGAAGCGCGGGTCGGGAGCTCCTACAATGAGCAGTTCTTC. This encodes CASSEARVGSSYNEQFF.

By share, this clone counts as medium-sized. The rearrangement uses TRBV6-4 and TRBJ2-1; TRBD2 aligns across 13 bases. The length of the CDR3 is 15 residues. The germline V gene has CDR1 MRHNA and CDR2 SNTAGT. V trimming: 5 bases; J trimming: 7 bases; junction bases outside the gene matches: 5. This CDR3 reads CASSQGTSGVNEQFF. The CDR3 DNA is TGTGCCAGCAGTCAGGGGACTAGCGGGGTGAATGAGCAGTTCTTC.

V gene TRBV7-8 combines with J gene TRBJ2-7, with D tentatively TRBD2 (6 bases). V was clipped by 5 bases and J by 4 bases, with 21 bases between them. There are 16 residues in the CDR3. Germline V gene sequence: CDR1 SGHVS, CDR2 FQNEAQ. The CDR3 DNA sequence: TGTGCCAGCAGCCCTAACTCCGCCGGGACTTCATACGAGCAGTACTTC. Translated, it gives CASSPNSAGTSYEQYF.

The genes are TRBV5-1 and TRBJ2-2; D gene ambiguous. V lost 5 bases and J 1 base, leaving 3 bases between the germline ends. The CDR3 sequence is 12 residues long. Germline loops: CDR1 SGHRS, CDR2 YFSETQ. CDR3 sequence reads: CASSKNTGELFF. CDR3 sequence (DNA): TGCGCCAGCAGTAAGAACACCGGGGAGCTGTTTTTT.

The chain employs TRBV27 and TRBJ2-7; D is possibly TRBD2 (5 bases). The V end was cut by 0 bases, the J end by 0 bases, with 6 bases between. This CDR3 is built from 14 residues. Germline V gene lookup returns CDR1 MNHEY and CDR2 SMNVEV (reference sequence). CDR3 residues: CASSLSGSSYEQYF. CDR3 DNA sequence: TGTGCCAGCAGTTTATCGGGGAGCTCCTACGAGCAGTACTTC.

The rearrangement joins TRBV11-2 to TRBJ1-1; the match to TRBD1 covers 9 bases. This CDR3 is built from 14 residues. The germline CDR1 and CDR2 sequences are SGHAT and FQNNGV. The V gene end was trimmed by 2 bases and the J gene end by 5 bases; junction bases not matched to a gene: 3. The CDR3 region is CASSLRTGDTEAFF. CDR3 nucleotides: TGTGCCAGCAGCTTAAGGACAGGGGATACTGAAGCTTTCTTT.

The V gene is TRBV9, the J gene TRBJ2-1; 9 nucleotides align to TRBD2. The CDR3 consists of 15 residues. Trimming took 3 bases from V and 6 from J; bases not matched to a gene: 7. The germline CDR1 and CDR2 sequences are SGDLS and YYNGEE. The CDR3: CASSGALAGRNEQFF. In DNA, the CDR3 is TGTGCCAGCAGCGGGGCTCTAGCGGGACGCAATGAGCAGTTCTTC.

The V and J genes are TRBV28 and TRBJ2-5, with 8 bases matching TRBD1. CDR3 length equals 15 residues. Germline CDR1 is MDHEN and CDR2 is SYDVKM. V dropped 2 bases and J dropped 5; count of bases not matched to a gene: 7. CDR3 nucleotides: TGTGCCAGCAGTTTAGGGCCAGGGGGCTTCGAGACCCAGTACTTC. Translation: CASSLGPGGFETQYF.

The gene calls are TRBV27 and TRBJ1-1, with D possibly TRBD1 on 5 matching bases. Trimming stripped 7 bases from V and 1 base from J, with 16 bases between. From germline, CDR1 is MNHEY and CDR2 SMNVEV (reference sequence). The CDR3 loop spans 15 amino acids. CDR3 nucleotide sequence: TGTGCCAGCAAGGAGGGGCGTCCGGGGAACACTGAAGCTTTCTTT. It translates to CASKEGRPGNTEAFF.

This chain links TRBV6-5 with TRBJ2-2, with a tentative D call TRBD2 (5 bases). CDR1 and CDR2 (germline): MNHEY, SVGAGI. The CDR3 is 15 amino acids. Trimming pared 2 bases from V and 4 bases from J, leaving 11 bases between. CDR3 nucleotides: TGTGCCAGCAGTTACGAGGGCCGCCCCACCGGGGAGCTGTTTTTT. This gives the protein CASSYEGRPTGELFF.

By share of the sample, this clone is medium-sized. The rearrangement uses TRBV13 and TRBJ2-2; D not resolved. The CDR3 covers 16 residues. The V and J ends lost 7 bases and 5 bases respectively, with 20 bases between them. The germline V gene has CDR1 PRHDT and CDR2 FYEKMQ (reference sequence). The chain's CDR3 is CASKGSPSPTTGELFF. CDR3 nucleotide sequence: TGTGCCAGCAAAGGTAGCCCATCCCCTACGACCGGGGAGCTGTTTTTT.

The chain links TRBV19 to TRBJ2-7, with TRBD2 matching over 8 bases. CDR1 and CDR2 (germline): LNHDA, SQIVND (reference sequence). V gave up 3 bases and J gave up 3 bases; unmatched junction bases: 22. There are 20 residues in the CDR3. CDR3 sequence reads: CASSISGEIMRSGSLYEQYF. The CDR3 DNA reads TGTGCCAGTAGTATTTCGGGGGAGATAATGAGAAGCGGGAGCCTCTACGAGCAGTACTTC.

V usage is TRBV25-1 and J usage is TRBJ1-1, with TRBD1 identical over 8 bases. CDR1 is MGHDK, CDR2 SYGVNS, per germline. This CDR3 is built from 14 residues. After removal of 4 bases from V and 5 bases from J, the junction contained 6 bases not matched to a gene. CDR3 sequence: CASSAPRTGTEAFF. The DNA of the CDR3 is TGTGCCAGCAGTGCCCCCCGGACAGGGACTGAAGCTTTCTTT.

This clone has a single count. V is TRBV28 and J is TRBJ1-1; a weak D match, TRBD1 (6 bases). Germline V CDR1 and CDR2: MDHEN, SYDVKM. The germline V and J ends were trimmed by 6 bases and 1 base, with 15 bases remaining between them. The CDR3 consists of 15 residues. CDR3 sequence: CASSPSFRGNTEAFF. The CDR3 DNA reads TGTGCCAGCAGCCCCAGTTTCAGGGGGAACACTGAAGCTTTCTTT.

This clone was seen a few times. The sample carries other DNA sequences with the same CDR3. The chain is built from TRBV7-8 and TRBJ1-1, with 8 bases aligning to TRBD1. The ends lost 2 bases at V and 4 bases at J; junction bases unmatched: 0. This CDR3 spans 13 amino acids. From germline, CDR1 is SGHVS and CDR2 FQNEAQ. DNA for the CDR3: TGTGCCAGCAGCTTAACAGGGGGCACTGAAGCTTTCTTT. Translating it yields CASSLTGGTEAFF.

The chain has TRBV18 and TRBJ1-5; D gene uncertain. V was clipped by 2 bases and J by 1 base, with 9 bases between them. The CDR3 spans 15 residues. Per germline, CDR1 KGHSH and CDR2 LQKENI. Here the CDR3 reads CASSPNGASNQPQHF. DNA for the CDR3: TGTGCCAGCTCACCAAACGGTGCCAGCAATCAGCCCCAGCATTTT.